The entry below describes one T cell receptor (beta chain). This sample is part of a study of cytomegalovirus exposure and HLA in healthy donors. Study-level information: Earlier work reported 117 million unique TCR beta sequences from some 170 million T cells.

60 Vbeta and 13 Jbeta primers were used in PCR. Sequencing was performed with immunoSEQ multiplex PCR; in TCRdb, only in-frame clones are kept and a portion is missing. The repertoire holds about 150,000 clones, with under 75% as singletons. The origin of this receptor is a woman between 35 and 50 years old in good health and CMV-seronegative. Material: PBMCs.

The CDR3: CASSPGGAGRTEAFF. CDR3 nucleotide sequence: TGTGCCAGCAGCCCTGGGGGGGCAGGGAGGACTGAAGCTTTCTTT. V gene TRBV7-2 combines with J gene TRBJ1-1, with TRBD1 as a possible D gene (6 bases). The germline V and J ends were trimmed by 5 bases and 5 bases, with 18 bases remaining between them. The CDR3 sequence is 15 residues long. The germline V gene encodes CDR1 SGHTA and CDR2 FQGNSA. The full variable domain, in which reference TRBV7-2 and TRBJ1-1 provide the parts outside the CDR3, is GAGVSQSPSNKVTEKGKDVELRCDPISGHTALYWYRQSLGQGLEFLIYFQGNSAPDKSGLPSDRFSAERTGGSVSTLTIQRTQQEDSAVYLCASSPGGAGRTEAFFGQGTRLTVV.